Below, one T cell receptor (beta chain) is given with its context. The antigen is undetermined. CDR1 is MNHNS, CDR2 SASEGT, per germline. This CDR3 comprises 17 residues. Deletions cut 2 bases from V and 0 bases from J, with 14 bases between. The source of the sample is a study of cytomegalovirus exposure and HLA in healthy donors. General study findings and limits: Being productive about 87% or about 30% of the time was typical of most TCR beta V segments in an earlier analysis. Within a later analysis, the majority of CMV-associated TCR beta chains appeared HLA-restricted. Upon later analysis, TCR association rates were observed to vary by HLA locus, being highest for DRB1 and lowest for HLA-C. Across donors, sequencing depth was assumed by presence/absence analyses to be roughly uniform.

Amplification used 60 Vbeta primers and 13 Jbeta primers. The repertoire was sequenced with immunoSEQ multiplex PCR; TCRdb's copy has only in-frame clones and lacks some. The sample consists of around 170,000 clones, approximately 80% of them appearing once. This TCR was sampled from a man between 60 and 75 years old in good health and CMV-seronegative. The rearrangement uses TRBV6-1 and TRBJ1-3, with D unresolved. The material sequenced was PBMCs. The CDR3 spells CASSEQPPSPSGNTIYF. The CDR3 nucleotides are TGTGCCAGCAGTGAACAACCCCCGAGTCCCTCTGGAAACACCATATATTTT.